This is a list of T cell receptor beta chains from one sample in a study of breast tumors, draining lymph nodes, adjacent tissues. TCRdb fed the multiplex PCR reads into MiXCR, producing one record per CDR3 protein. The sample lists approximately 280,000 distinct CDR3 sequences, roughly 31% seen once, with about 1% in the top ten. Sequenced: axillary lymph node tissue. These receptors were taken from a female donor with breast cancer. Some clones in this sample may be carry-over from other donors' samples. The CDR3 runs from the conserved cysteine through the conserved F or W. D genes are given only for firm matches. A row's size may be missing; if present it is once, few, many or a size class.

CDR3 protein	CDR3 DNA	clone size	D gene	J gene	V gene
CASSLASAYEQYF	TGTGCCAGCAGCTTAGCCAGTGCCTACGAGCAGTACTTC	many	-	TRBJ2-7	TRBV7-2
CASSQASSGTYTDTQYF	TGTGCCAGCAGCCAAGCCTCTAGCGGGACATACACAGATACGCAGTATTTT	-	TRBD2	TRBJ2-3	TRBV10-2
CAISESFGTGTSVAFF	TGTGCCATCAGTGAGTCCTTCGGGACAGGGACAAGTGTAGCTTTCTTT	-	TRBD1	TRBJ1-1	TRBV10-3
CASGLAPMIGVYAGYTF	TGTGCTAGTGGTTTGGCTCCCATGATAGGCGTATACGCTGGCTACACCTTC	many	-	TRBJ1-2	TRBV12-5
CASGSTAYEQYF	TGTGCTAGTGGTTCGACAGCCTACGAGCAGTACTTC	many	-	TRBJ2-7	TRBV12-5
CASRTGLVYNEQFF	TGTGCCAGCAGAACCGGACTAGTCTACAATGAGCAGTTCTTC	many	TRBD2	TRBJ2-1	TRBV2
CASSPPGTGVYEQYF	TGTGCCAGCAGTCCCCCCGGGACAGGGGTCTACGAGCAGTACTTC	-	TRBD1	TRBJ2-7	TRBV6-6
CASGFAPKDRGLGETQYF	TGTGCTAGTGGTTTCGCCCCCAAGGACAGGGGGCTAGGGGAGACCCAGTACTTC	-	TRBD1	TRBJ2-5	TRBV12-5
CASGLDFGELFF	TGTGCCAGCGGCTTAGATTTCGGGGAGCTGTTTTTT	once	-	TRBJ2-2	TRBV11-2
CASSVGGGRARNEQFF	TGTGCCAGCAGCGTAGGAGGCGGGAGGGCTCGGAATGAGCAGTTCTTC	many	TRBD2	TRBJ2-1	TRBV9
CASRKGTGTYNEQFF	TGTGCCAGCAGAAAAGGGACAGGGACCTACAATGAGCAGTTCTTC	many	TRBD1	TRBJ2-1	TRBV2
CASSPNLLLLAGPNTGELFF	TGTGCCAGCAGCCCGAACCTCTTGCTACTAGCGGGTCCGAACACCGGGGAGCTGTTTTTT	few	TRBD2	TRBJ2-2	TRBV4-2
CASSPEIAGGNEQFF	TGTGCCAGCTCACCAGAAATAGCGGGAGGGAATGAGCAGTTCTTC	-	TRBD2	TRBJ2-1	TRBV18
CASSQIQGAFGLGTEAFF	TGTGCCAGCAGCCAGATACAGGGAGCATTCGGTCTAGGGACTGAAGCTTTCTTT	few	-	TRBJ1-1	TRBV7-9
CASSERIDNQPQHF	TGTGCCAGCAGTGAAAGGATAGATAATCAGCCCCAGCATTTT	-	-	TRBJ1-5	TRBV6-1
CASTRDSYHEKLFF	TGTGCCAGCACCAGGGACAGCTATCATGAAAAACTGTTTTTT	many	TRBD1	TRBJ1-4	TRBV2
CASSLDLWEQYF	TGTGCCAGCAGCTTAGATCTGTGGGAGCAGTACTTC	-	-	TRBJ2-7	TRBV11-2
CSARDPRRYNEQFF	TGCAGTGCTAGAGATCCCCGGCGATACAATGAGCAGTTCTTC	many	-	TRBJ2-1	TRBV20-1
CASSAIASGYNEQFF	TGTGCCAGCAGTGCTATCGCTAGCGGCTACAATGAGCAGTTCTTC	once	TRBD2	TRBJ2-1	TRBV25-1
CATRGTGNTEAFF	TGTGCCACTCGCGGGACGGGGAACACTGAAGCTTTCTTT	-	-	TRBJ1-1	TRBV15
CATSRDRELFF	TGTGCCACCAGCAGGGACAGGGAGCTGTTTTTT	-	-	TRBJ2-2	TRBV15
CSATVGGNQPQHF	TGCAGTGCTACTGTCGGGGGCAATCAGCCCCAGCATTTT	many	-	TRBJ1-5	TRBV20-1
CASSIQGRNTEAFF	TGTGCCAGCAGTATACAGGGAAGGAACACTGAAGCTTTCTTT	-	-	TRBJ1-1	TRBV9
CASSPRDRGDYGYTF	TGTGCCAGCAGCCCTCGGGACAGGGGGGACTATGGCTACACCTTC	many	TRBD1	TRBJ1-2	TRBV11-3
CSAGTSGRVQETQYF	TGCAGCGCCGGGACTAGCGGGAGGGTCCAAGAGACCCAGTACTTC	many	TRBD2	TRBJ2-5	TRBV29-1
CASSLTARGDNQPQHF	TGTGCCAGCAGTTTAACGGCCAGGGGAGACAATCAGCCCCAGCATTTT	-	-	TRBJ1-5	TRBV27
CASSFRGRVGSPLHF	TGTGCCAGCAGTTTTAGAGGCAGGGTCGGCTCACCCCTCCACTTT	many	-	TRBJ1-6	TRBV12-3/TRBV12-4
CASSPSTDGYTF	TGTGCCAGCAGCCCCTCGACGGATGGCTACACCTTC	many	-	TRBJ1-2	TRBV7-9
CASSLGNRGLADTQYF	TGTGCCAGCAGCTTGGGTAACAGGGGCCTCGCAGATACGCAGTATTTT	many	TRBD1	TRBJ2-3	TRBV5-5
CAWSVRGLAGDNEQFF	TGTGCCTGGAGTGTAAGGGGACTAGCGGGAGACAATGAGCAGTTCTTC	few	TRBD2	TRBJ2-1	TRBV30
CASSLGQGNVLTF	TGTGCCAGCAGCCTAGGACAGGGCAACGTCCTGACTTTC	many	TRBD1	TRBJ2-6	TRBV5-6
CASSLATGGVEKLFF	TGCGCCAGCAGCTTGGCGACAGGGGGCGTTGAAAAACTGTTTTTT	many	TRBD1	TRBJ1-4	TRBV5-1
CASRSGLAGAGETQYF	TGCGCCAGCAGGTCGGGACTAGCGGGAGCGGGGGAGACCCAGTACTTC	many	TRBD2	TRBJ2-5	TRBV5-1
CASNRDRDYEQYF	TGCGCCAGCAACCGGGACAGGGACTACGAGCAGTACTTC	many	TRBD1	TRBJ2-7	TRBV10-1
CASSLAGGVRYEQYF	TGTGCCAGCAGCTTAGCGGGAGGAGTACGGTACGAGCAGTACTTC	many	-	TRBJ2-7	TRBV7-6
CASSSAVTSYEQYF	TGTGCCAGCAGCTCCGCGGTGACCTCCTACGAGCAGTACTTC	-	-	TRBJ2-7	TRBV5-8
CASTGTGGNQPQHF	TGTGCCAGCACCGGGACAGGGGGAAATCAGCCCCAGCATTTT	many	TRBD1	TRBJ1-5	TRBV6-2/TRBV6-3
CASSLPSAPSYEQYF	TGTGCCAGCAGCTTGCCTAGCGCCCCCTCCTACGAGCAGTACTTC	-	-	TRBJ2-7	TRBV5-4
CASSLAHNTGELFF	TGTGCCAGCAGCTTAGCCCATAACACCGGGGAGCTGTTTTTT	many	-	TRBJ2-2	TRBV7-2
CASSVDPGGEKLFF	TGTGCCAGCAGCGTAGACCCAGGGGGTGAAAAACTGTTTTTT	many	TRBD1	TRBJ1-4	TRBV9
CSARVSYGYTF	TGCAGTGCTAGGGTCAGCTATGGCTACACCTTC	many	-	TRBJ1-2	TRBV20-1
CSLSGAEETQYF	TGCAGCTTATCCGGGGCCGAGGAGACCCAGTACTTC	many	-	TRBJ2-5	TRBV29-1
CASRPGQGTGNSPLHF	TGTGCCAGCAGACCGGGACAGGGGACAGGGAATTCACCCCTCCACTTT	-	TRBD1	TRBJ1-6	TRBV7-8
CASSSRPGLVVETQYF	TGTGCCAGCAGCTCTCGTCCGGGACTAGTAGTAGAGACCCAGTACTTC	many	TRBD2	TRBJ2-5	TRBV7-6
CASSEARGRGQPQHF	TGTGCCAGCAGTGAAGCGCGGGGCAGGGGACAGCCCCAGCATTTT	few	-	TRBJ1-5	TRBV6-1
CASSHGLAGAHEQFF	TGTGCCAGCAGCCACGGACTAGCGGGAGCCCATGAGCAGTTCTTC	few	TRBD2	TRBJ2-1	TRBV14
CASSRLVYEQYF	TGTGCCAGCAGCCGGTTGGTCTACGAGCAGTACTTC	-	-	TRBJ2-7	TRBV6-2/TRBV6-3
CASSRTGSQETQYF	TGTGCCAGCTCCCGCACAGGGTCCCAAGAGACCCAGTACTTC	-	-	TRBJ2-5	TRBV18
CASADRYEQYF	TGTGCCAGCGCGGACCGCTACGAGCAGTACTTC	many	-	TRBJ2-7	TRBV11-3
CASSFGGLYNEQFF	TGTGCCAGCAGTTTTGGGGGGCTCTACAATGAGCAGTTCTTC	few	-	TRBJ2-1	TRBV6-2/TRBV6-3
CASSLDSGGEQFF	TGTGCCAGCAGCTTAGATTCAGGGGGTGAGCAGTTCTTC	-	TRBD1	TRBJ2-1	TRBV11-3
CASSLEGQPNTGELFF	TGCGCCAGCAGCTTGGAGGGACAGCCGAACACCGGGGAGCTGTTTTTT	many	TRBD1	TRBJ2-2	TRBV5-1
CASSSKGATETQYF	TGTGCCAGCAGTTCTAAAGGGGCGACAGAGACCCAGTACTTC	many	-	TRBJ2-5	TRBV6-6
CASSSGALYEQYF	TGTGCCAGCAGTAGCGGGGCCCTCTACGAGCAGTACTTC	-	TRBD2	TRBJ2-7	TRBV6-2/TRBV6-3